Sequencing of this TCR beta chain was carried out in a study of T cells in Graves' hyperthyroidism and ophthalmopathy. Across the study: At initial diagnosis, before any treatment had begun, peripheral blood was obtained.

Broader study findings: The majority of expanded thyroid clonotypes above 0.001 also appeared in blood.

The definition of stable Graves' hyperthyroidism was no ophthalmopathy progression within 18 months. Disease duration under 2 months; hyperthyroidism patients were aged 18 to 65. CDR3 length: 17 residues. Germline CDR1 is LGHDT and CDR2 is YNNKEL (reference sequence). Trimming stripped 0 bases from V and 0 bases from J, with 14 bases between. The sample holds many counts of this clonotype. Its antigen is currently unknown. TCR beta CDR3 region amplification was performed from RNA transcripts. Carried out on the TCR CDR3, a first-round RT-PCR used the HTBI primer set. A single record per CDR3 protein comes from TCRdb applying MiXCR to the multiplex PCR reads. The profile shows about 210,000 distinct CDR3 sequences, roughly 18% of them singletons.

This sequence originates from a man between 35 and 55 years old with Graves' hyperthyroidism. The specimen sequenced was blood. The chain recombines TRBV3-1 with TRBJ1-1, with D hard to call. CDR3 in DNA: TGTGCCAGCAGCCAAGATATTAGGGCAGGATTGAACACTGAAGCTTTCTTT. It codes for CASSQDIRAGLNTEAFF. Filled out from reference TRBV3-1 and TRBJ1-1, the complete variable domain reads DTAVSQTPKYLVTQMGNDKSIKCEQNLGHDTMYWYKQDSKKFLKIMFSYNNKELIINETVPNRFSPKSPDKAHLNLHINSLELGDSAVYFCASSQDIRAGLNTEAFFGQGTRLTVV.